This T cell receptor beta chain was identified in a study of T cell responses to AZD1222 COVID-19 vaccine (dated by TCRdb to the early 2020s). With regard to the full study: Because spike-specific TCR depth and breadth did not differ between the two schedules, AZD1222 recipients who got a second dose at roughly 4 weeks were pooled with those who got a second dose at roughly 12 weeks. Trial participants were enrolled by age into 18-55, 56-69 and 70-plus year subgroups, with approximately 150, 28 and 58 TCR-sequenced participants respectively. A total of about 240 trial participants underwent TCR sequencing, of whom some 210 received two doses of AZD1222 and around 25 received two doses of the MenACWY control vaccine. Here is what the overall study found, with its caveats: Most participants were white British and females outnumbered males, and the authors suggested that clonal diversity may have been underestimated. The 56-69-year group was small, and its depth increase did not reach significance, likely because of low power. After two AZD1222 doses, spike-specific TCR breadth and depth were significantly higher than at day 0 and than in MenACWY recipients. Reportedly, almost half of the unique spike-specific TCRs recognized epitopes lying outside the regions that are mutated in the B.1.351 and B.1.1.7 variants. Conclusions about previously exposed vaccinees are limited, since just a handful of AZD1222 recipients were seropositive for SARS-CoV-2 at baseline. Because no day 14 peak-response samples were available, the repertoires could be characterized only after the peak T cell response. CD4 TCRs associated with the vaccine covered the entire spike protein, and the dominant responses were in regions 160-218 and 743-854.

Notes on this clone: Its specific antigen is unknown. No base quality information exists; no much larger clone differs at one position.

Counted from cysteine to phenylalanine, this CDR3 has 15 amino acids. Only the CDR3 DNA stays, 45 bases, in frame from base 1. The germline V gene (reference sequence) gives CDR1 as SEHNR and CDR2 as FQNEAQ. V sheds 7 bases and J sheds 5 bases, leaving 18 bases between their ends. The time point tag for this specimen amounts to: baseline before first vaccination. The vaccinee samples were drawn from two UK trials, COV001 and COV002, one of which was a single-blind randomized controlled phase 2/3 trial testing AZD1222 (ChAdOx1 nCoV-19) in healthy adults. Trial participant PBMC samples were collected at day 0 and day 28 after the second dose for TCRbeta chain sequencing. The CDR3 regions of human TCRbeta chains were subjected to immunosequencing. Per the authors' processing: TCRs in the repertoires were matched against a reference library of SARS-CoV-2-specific TCRs that had been generated with the MIRA antigen-specificity platform. Breadth meant the fraction of unique TCRs that were SARS-CoV-2-associated, whereas depth meant the fraction of total T cells that were SARS-CoV-2-associated. Each spike-specific TCR was assigned to its reactive spike region and to a CD4 or CD8 class using the MIRA data. Log10-transformed breadth and depth values were compared by one-way ANOVA with Sidak's multiple comparisons tests. TCRdb retrieved this table from immuneACCESS and kept in-frame rearrangements only. Not all clones are present; in checked studies, unresolved V genes account for under half, and no reason is known for the remainder. The V and J calls and the clone size are those of that table, but D and trimming were determined from the DNA. In this sample the table shows some 130,000 clones, approximately 90% of which occur a single time. Less than 7% of the sample rests with the top ten.

Sequences were derived from peripheral blood, sampled on day 0 of AZD1222 vaccination. Here the chain combines TRBV7-9 and TRBJ2-1, with TRBD1 tentatively as D gene (6 bases match). The receptor's source is an adult in good health. The CDR3 reads as follows: CASIPQGAFNNEQFF. The nucleotide sequence reads TGTGCCAGCATCCCACAGGGCGCCTTCAACAATGAGCAGTTCTTC.